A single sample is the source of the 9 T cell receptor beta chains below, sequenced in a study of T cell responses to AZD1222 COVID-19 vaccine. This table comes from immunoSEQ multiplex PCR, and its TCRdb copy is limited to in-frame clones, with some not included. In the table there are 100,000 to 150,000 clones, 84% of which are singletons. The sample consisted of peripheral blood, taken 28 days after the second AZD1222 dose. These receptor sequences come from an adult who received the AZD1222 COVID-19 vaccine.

The CDR3 bases are TGTGCCAGCAGGGACAGGGGCTCCAACGGGGGAGCTTTCTTT. It encodes CASRDRGSNGGAFF. The chain has TRBV2 and TRBJ1-1, with TRBD1 matching 9 bases. The CDR3 runs to 14 residues. Per germline, CDR1 SNHLY and CDR2 FYNNEI. V lost 6 bases and J lost 10; bases outside the gene matches: 12.

The CDR3 is CASSLTPGQGTQHF. Here the CDR3 DNA reads TGTGCCAGCTCACTAACGCCAGGACAGGGCACCCAGCATTTT. V and J are TRBV18 and TRBJ1-5; TRBD1 agrees at 8 bases. The CDR3 length is 14 residues. The ends lost 4 bases at V and 11 bases at J; junction bases unmatched: 10. Germline-derived CDR1 and CDR2 are KGHSH and LQKENI.

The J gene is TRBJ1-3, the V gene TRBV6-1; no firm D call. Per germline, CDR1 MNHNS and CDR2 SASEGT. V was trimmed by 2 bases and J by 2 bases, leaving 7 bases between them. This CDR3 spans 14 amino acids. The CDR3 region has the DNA TGTGCCAGCAGTGAATGGACCGCTGGAAACACCATATATTTT. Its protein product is CASSEWTAGNTIYF.

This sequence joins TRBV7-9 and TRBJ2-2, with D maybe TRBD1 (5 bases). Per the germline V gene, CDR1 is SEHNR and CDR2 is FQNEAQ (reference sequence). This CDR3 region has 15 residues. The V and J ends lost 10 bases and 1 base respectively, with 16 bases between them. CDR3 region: CAIRIGQGNTGELFF. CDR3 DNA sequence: TGTGCCATTCGAATAGGGCAGGGGAACACCGGGGAGCTGTTTTTT.

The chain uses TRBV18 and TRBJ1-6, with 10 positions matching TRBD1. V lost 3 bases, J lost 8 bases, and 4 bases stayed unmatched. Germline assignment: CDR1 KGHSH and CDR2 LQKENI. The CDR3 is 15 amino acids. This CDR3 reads CASSPGQGVYSPLHF. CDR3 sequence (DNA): TGTGCCAGCTCACCTGGACAGGGGGTTTATTCACCCCTCCACTTT.

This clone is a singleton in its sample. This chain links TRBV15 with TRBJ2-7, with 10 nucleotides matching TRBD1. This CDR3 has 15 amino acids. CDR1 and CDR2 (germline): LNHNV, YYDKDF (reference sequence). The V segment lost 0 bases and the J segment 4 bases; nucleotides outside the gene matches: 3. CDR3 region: CATSREGTGDYEQYF. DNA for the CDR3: TGTGCCACCAGCAGAGAGGGGACAGGGGATTACGAGCAGTACTTC. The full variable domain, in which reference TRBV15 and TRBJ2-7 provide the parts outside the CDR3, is DAMVIQNPRYQVTQFGKPVTLSCSQTLNHNVMYWYQQKSSQAPKLLFHYYDKDFNNEADTPDNFQSRRPNTSFCFLDIRSPGLGDTAMYLCATSREGTGDYEQYFGPGTRLTVT.

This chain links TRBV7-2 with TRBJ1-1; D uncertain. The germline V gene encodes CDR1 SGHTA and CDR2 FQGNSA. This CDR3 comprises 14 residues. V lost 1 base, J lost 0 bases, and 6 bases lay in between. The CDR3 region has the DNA TGTGCCAGCAGCTTAGTCCCTATGAACACTGAAGCTTTCTTT. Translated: CASSLVPMNTEAFF.

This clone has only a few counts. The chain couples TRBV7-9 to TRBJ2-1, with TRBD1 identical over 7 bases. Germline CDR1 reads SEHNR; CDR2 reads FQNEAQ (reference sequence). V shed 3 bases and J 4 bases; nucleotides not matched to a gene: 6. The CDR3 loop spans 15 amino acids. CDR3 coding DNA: TGTGCCAGCAGCTTGACAGGGCGCGGTTACAATGAGCAGTTCTTC. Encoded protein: CASSLTGRGYNEQFF.

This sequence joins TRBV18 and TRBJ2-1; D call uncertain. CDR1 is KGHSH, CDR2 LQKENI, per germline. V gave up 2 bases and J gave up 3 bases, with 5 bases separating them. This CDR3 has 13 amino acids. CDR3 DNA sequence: TGTGCCAGCTCACCAGTCATCTACAATGAGCAGTTCTTC. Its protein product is CASSPVIYNEQFF.